This T cell receptor beta chain was found in a study of T cell responses to AZD1222 COVID-19 vaccine (dated by TCRdb to 2020 to 2022). Context from the whole study: Because spike-specific TCR depth and breadth did not differ between the two schedules, AZD1222 recipients who got a second dose at roughly 4 weeks were pooled with those who got a second dose at roughly 12 weeks. A total of about 240 trial participants underwent TCR sequencing, of whom 200 to 220 received two doses of AZD1222 and about 25 received two doses of the MenACWY control vaccine. Trial participants were enrolled into age subgroups of 18-55, 56-69 and 70-plus years, which contained about 150, 28 and 57 TCR-sequenced participants, respectively.

Relative to germline, V is missing 6 bases and J is missing 8 bases, with 4 bases of the junction outside any gene match. Per the germline V gene, MGHDK is the CDR1 and SYGVNS is the CDR2. From its cysteine to its phenylalanine, the CDR3 spans 14 amino acids. Only CDR3 DNA is held: 42 bases, read in frame from base 1. The time point label for this specimen denotes: baseline before first vaccination. Vaccinee samples were obtained from the UK trials COV001 and COV002, which included a single-blind randomized controlled phase 2/3 trial of AZD1222 (ChAdOx1 nCoV-19) in healthy adults. Trial participant PBMC samples were collected at day 0 and day 28 after the second dose for TCRbeta chain sequencing. With regard to this clone: The target of this receptor is not known. It has no much larger one-base neighbor in the sample; base qualities were not kept.

Study-wide findings and limitations: Participants were mostly white British, with more females than males. The authors suggested clonal diversity may have been underestimated. After two AZD1222 doses, spike-specific TCR breadth and depth were significantly higher than at day 0 and than in MenACWY recipients. Conclusions about previously exposed vaccinees are limited because only a handful of AZD1222 recipients were SARS-CoV-2 seropositive at baseline. CD4 TCRs associated with the vaccine covered the entire spike protein, and the dominant responses were in regions 160-218 and 743-854. Epitopes outside the regions mutated in the B.1.351 and B.1.1.7 variants were reportedly recognized by nearly half of the unique spike-specific TCRs. The 56-69-year group was small, and its depth increase did not reach significance, likely because of low power. Because no day 14 peak-response samples were available, the repertoires could be characterized only after the peak T cell response.

The CDR3 regions of human TCRbeta chains were analyzed by immunosequencing. Concerning the study's data processing: Repertoire TCRs were checked for matches against a reference library of SARS-CoV-2-specific TCRs that had been generated using the MIRA antigen-specificity platform. Breadth meant the fraction of unique TCRs that were SARS-CoV-2-associated, whereas depth meant the fraction of total T cells that were SARS-CoV-2-associated. Each spike-specific TCR was assigned to its reactive spike region and to a CD4 or CD8 class using the MIRA data. Log10-transformed breadth and depth values were compared by one-way ANOVA with Sidak's multiple comparisons tests. As stored in TCRdb, this immuneACCESS dataset retains in-frame rearrangements with V and J assigned. A fraction of the clones does not appear; measured against another copy, unresolved V genes explain less than half of the discrepancy, and the remainder lacks a known reason. V and J calls and clone size follow that table, whereas D and trimming were derived from the DNA. The sample table lists 150,000 or so clones, about 88% of them with a count of one. The ten most abundant clones make up 3% to 3.5% of the sample.

The sequence is built from TRBV25-1 and TRBJ1-6; TRBD1 lines up with 10 middle nucleotides. The origin of this receptor is an adult in good health. Sequencing used peripheral blood, obtained on day 0 of AZD1222 vaccination. The sequenced DNA: TGTGCCAGCAGACAGACAGGGGGCCATTCACCCCTCCACTTT. Translated, it gives CASRQTGGHSPLHF.